The clone carrying this TCR beta chain is judged large. Antigen specificity is unknown. The sample comes from a study of sequential checkpoint blockade in melanoma. Study-level background: Randomization was 1:1 between first-line nivolumab→ipilimumab and ipilimumab→nivolumab. 91 pretreatment tumor DNA samples were TCRβ immunosequenced. After nivolumab or ipilimumab alone, twenty-two patients had week-13 rebiopsies. Findings and limits, study-wide: Clinical benefit was about 30 times likelier when tumor T-cell fraction and clonality increased.

Specified treatment: randomized to nivolumab then ipilimumab (arm A) or the reverse (arm B). Clones were read by immunoSEQ multiplex PCR, and TCRdb kept only the in-frame ones, dropping some. The data contain thousands of clones, 20% to 25% of them singletons. V was trimmed by 5 bases and J by 5 bases, leaving 12 bases between them. CDR3 length equals 13 residues. Germline V CDR1 and CDR2: LNHDA, SQIVND (reference sequence). This sequence joins TRBV19 and TRBJ1-1; D remains unclear. This clonotype was obtained from a human donor with melanoma. Source: tumor tissue (inferred from file names), taken from a patient given nivolumab and ipilimumab in sequence. The CDR3 region has the DNA TGTGCCAGTAGTGAAGGCATGAGGACTGAAGCTTTCTTT. This encodes CASSEGMRTEAFF.